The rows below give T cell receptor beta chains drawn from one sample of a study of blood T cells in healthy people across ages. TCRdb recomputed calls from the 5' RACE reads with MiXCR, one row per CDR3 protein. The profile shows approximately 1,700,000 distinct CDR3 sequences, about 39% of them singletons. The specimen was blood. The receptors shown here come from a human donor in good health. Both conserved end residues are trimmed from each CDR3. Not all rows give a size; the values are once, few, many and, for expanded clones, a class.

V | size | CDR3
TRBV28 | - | ASSSHLRGDT
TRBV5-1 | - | ASSRDSPGTGGEQY
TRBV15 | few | ATKPGQGMGTQY
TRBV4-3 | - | ASSQDLSSCEQY
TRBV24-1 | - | ATSDLEGNGYT
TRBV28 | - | ASSFVGNYEQY
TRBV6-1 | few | ASSESSGQGTNEQF
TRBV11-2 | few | ASRPAGRSTDTQY
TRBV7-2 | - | VSRYDVSNEQF
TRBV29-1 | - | SATGVGNYGYT
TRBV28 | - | ASTLSSSGLDQY
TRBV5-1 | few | ASSQGQGAVNYGYT
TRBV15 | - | ATSRELRGGETQY
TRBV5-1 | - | ASSFLTSEGGTDTQY
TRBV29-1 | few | SVSHRGTVYEQY
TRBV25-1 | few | ASSDLGQGKAFYT
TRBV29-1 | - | SACSGGSETQY
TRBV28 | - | ASSLWGGGGIAKNIQY
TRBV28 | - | ASSFYGQYYGYT
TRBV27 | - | ASTLRVGYEAF
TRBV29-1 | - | SVSKPSGGTYEQY
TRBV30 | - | AWSSVSTGTQY
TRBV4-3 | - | ASSQDWGTDTNYGYT
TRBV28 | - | ASSSLTGVDSPLH
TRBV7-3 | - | ASIYGLRCVIGANVLT
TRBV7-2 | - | ASSSEATEAF
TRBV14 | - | ASSPLGQIQETQF
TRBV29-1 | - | SVRTPSGELF
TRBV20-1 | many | SASIFPDRYEQY
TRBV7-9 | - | ASSSARLGEF
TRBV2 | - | ASSGGPRTPYQETQF